Sequencing of this TCR beta chain was carried out in a study of blood T cell repertoires in COVID-19. In the study overall: Some COVID-19 samples were acute and others convalescent; all came from the United States, Italy and Spain.

The Seattle patients joined while their infection was active and were tracked longitudinally afterward. Per the original methods: Amplified reference gene primers provided the basis for estimating nucleated cell counts. Clones were read by immunoSEQ multiplex PCR, and TCRdb kept only the in-frame ones, dropping some. For V, J and clone size, that table is used; D and trimming come from the DNA. The sample has around 50,000 clones, 65% to 85% seen once; the top ten hold roughly 11%. This CDR3 is 17 amino acids long. The ends lost 5 bases at V and 5 bases at J; junction bases unmatched: 14. Looked up from germline, CDR1 is SEHNR and CDR2 is FQNEAQ (reference sequence).

The J gene is TRBJ2-3, the V gene TRBV7-9, with TRBD2 matching over 9 bases. The TCR comes from a man older than 75 with COVID-19, enrolled during active disease. The sample taken for sequencing was peripheral blood. Here the CDR3 reads CASSPTRASGALDTQYF. CDR3 DNA: TGTGCCAGCAGCCCGACGCGGGCTAGCGGGGCCCTAGATACGCAGTATTTT.